This TCR beta chain was sequenced for a study of long-term antiretroviral therapy in people with HIV. Turning to the study itself: The earliest samples predate the 2015 immediate-ART recommendation by about a decade.

Study-level findings and limits: Those clones which expanded before ART made up the dominant part of the repertoire at all time points. It was observed that HIV repertoires exhibited narrower CDR3 length ranges than controls.

At the survey level, the v3.0 immunoSEQ assay was run. Generated by immunoSEQ multiplex PCR, the TCRdb table keeps only in-frame clones and is missing some. In the table there are 24,000 or so clones, around 83% of which are singletons. The germline V and J ends were trimmed by 8 bases and 0 bases, with 8 bases remaining between them. This CDR3 region has 13 residues. Germline V CDR1 and CDR2: MNHEY, SVGAGI. A note on this clone: Its cognate antigen is unknown.

The TCR sequence derives from a man between 18 and 35 years old with HIV. This chain joins TRBV6-5 and TRBJ1-3; D is possibly TRBD1 (5 bases). The sample was unsorted PBMCs, taken 3 years after starting antiretroviral therapy. The CDR3 sequence is CASYGGSGNTIYF. The DNA of the CDR3 is TGTGCCAGCTACGGGGGCTCTGGAAACACCATATATTTT.